This TCR beta chain was documented in a study of CD8+ T cells in alopecia areata. RNA extraction was followed by reverse transcription into cDNA, which acted as the sequencing template. The data were produced by immunoSEQ multiplex PCR, yet TCRdb's version contains in-frame clones alone and is incomplete. The table lists 200,000 to 250,000 clones, less than 45% of them singletons. Described treatment: oral pan-JAK inhibitor, 5-10 mg twice daily. Per germline, CDR1 GTSNPN and CDR2 SVGIG (reference sequence). Trimming cost V 2 bases and J 0 bases; bases outside gene matches: 3. The CDR3 extends over 14 amino acids. Whole-study findings and limits: More clonal than normal scalp was lesional scalp, particularly alopecia totalis/universalis. Among patients, TCR sharing was less clear than in mice, a difference possibly due in part to HLA diversity in the patient population.

Comments on this clone: The antigen remains unidentified.

The sample consisted of CD4+ T cells sorted from blood, taken at approximately week 34, from a patient treated with tofacitinib. The V and J genes are TRBV30 and TRBJ1-1, with 7 bases matching TRBD1. The TCR was taken from a human donor with alopecia areata. This chain's CDR3 is CAWSSDRVNTEAFF. The CDR3 nucleotides are TGTGCCTGGAGTTCCGACAGGGTGAACACTGAAGCTTTCTTT.